The 17 T cell receptor beta chains in this list originate from one sample, sequenced in a study of spatial heterogeneity in lung cancer. TCRdb re-called the 5' RACE reads with MiXCR, one entry per CDR3 protein. The sample shows thousands of distinct CDR3 sequences, 13% of them seen only once. The time point was: sample taken at primary tumor resection. This sample comprised normal lung tissue next to the tumor, obtained at surgery. All receptors derive from a female donor with early-stage non-small cell lung cancer.

The V gene is TRBV29-1, the J gene TRBJ1-5; 7 bases map to TRBD1. The CDR3 is 13 amino acids. With 3 bases clipped from V and 3 bases from J, the junction kept 2 bases outside the gene matches. In germline, CDR1 is SQVTM, CDR2 ANQGSEA. The CDR3 DNA follows: TGCAGCGTTGACACAGGGGCCAATCAGCCCCAGCATTTT. Residues: CSVDTGANQPQHF. The full variable domain, rest sourced from reference TRBV29-1 and TRBJ1-5, is SAVISQKPSRDICQRGTSLTIQCQVDSQVTMMFWYRQQPGQSLTLIATANQGSEATYESGFVIDKFPISRPNLTFSTLTVSNMSPEDSSIYLCSVDTGANQPQHFGDGTRLSIL.

Judged by abundance, this clonotype is medium-sized. The genes are TRBV5-5 and TRBJ1-5, with 8 bases fitting TRBD1. The CDR3 totals 20 residues. The trim removed 0 bases at V and 2 bases at J, leaving 16 bases unmatched. Per germline, CDR1 SGHKS and CDR2 YYEKEE (reference sequence). This chain's CDR3 is CASSLGWATGVVGGNQPQHF. The DNA of the CDR3 is TGTGCCAGCAGCTTGGGATGGGCGACAGGGGTCGTTGGAGGCAATCAGCCCCAGCATTTT.

This clonotype ranks as medium-sized. This rearrangement joins TRBV7-9 to TRBJ2-2, with D tentatively TRBD2 (6 bases). The V gene lost 2 bases and the J gene lost 2 bases, with 12 bases spanning the gap. Germline V gene data show CDR1 as SEHNR and CDR2 as FQNEAQ (reference sequence). The CDR3 is made up of 16 amino acids. CDR3 residues: CASSLPGLSNTGELFF. The DNA for the CDR3 is TGTGCCAGCAGCTTACCGGGACTGTCAAACACCGGGGAGCTGTTTTTT.

By proportion, this clonotype is medium-sized (0.01 to 0.1%). This chain links TRBV19 with TRBJ1-2; D gene uncertain. The CDR3 contains 11 residues. CDR1 LNHDA and CDR2 SQIVND come from the germline V gene (reference sequence). Trimming took off 3 bases at V and 3 bases at J, with 2 bases between the two ends. In nucleotides, the CDR3 is TGTGCCAGTAGTATCGACTATGGCTACACCTTC. It yields the protein CASSIDYGYTF.

By share, this clonotype ranks as medium-sized (0.01 to 0.1%). CDR3 in amino acids: CASTEADGPYGYTF. CDR3 DNA sequence: TGTGCCAGCACCGAAGCGGACGGCCCTTATGGCTACACCTTC. The chain joins TRBV6-6 to TRBJ1-2; D unclear. V lost 7 bases and J lost 5, with 17 bases in between. The V gene's germline CDR1 is MNHNY and CDR2 SVGAGI (reference sequence). This CDR3 spans 14 amino acids.

This clonotype has more than one count but fewer than ten. This chain uses TRBV27 with TRBJ2-5; the match to TRBD1 covers 8 bases. The CDR3 sequence is 14 residues long. Losses at the gene ends were 2 bases for V and 2 bases for J; bases not matched to a gene: 1. Germline-derived CDR1 and CDR2 are MNHEY and SMNVEV (reference sequence). The DNA for the CDR3 is TGTGCCAGCAGTTTAGGGACAGGTCAAGAGACCCAGTACTTC. Translated: CASSLGTGQETQYF.

This clonotype is medium-sized (0.01 to 0.1%). The rearrangement uses TRBV6-1 and TRBJ2-3; TRBD2 matches 9 bases. This CDR3 comprises 18 residues. Trimming took 3 bases from V and 1 from J; bases not matched to a gene: 11. Germline CDR1 reads MNHNS; CDR2 reads SASEGT. This CDR3 reads CASSDSVRGGLRTDTQYF. The CDR3 DNA is TGTGCCAGCAGTGATTCTGTGCGGGGGGGCTTACGCACAGATACGCAGTATTTT.

This clonotype was recorded many times. The chain is built from TRBV27 and TRBJ2-2; unclear D gene. This CDR3 contains 15 residues. Trimming removed 6 bases from V and 2 bases from J, with 13 bases in between. Looked up from germline, CDR1 is MNHEY and CDR2 is SMNVEV (reference sequence). CDR3 coding DNA: TGTGCCAGCAGGGCAGGCCTCACCAACACCGGGGAGCTGTTTTTT. Translating gives CASRAGLTNTGELFF.

This clonotype was observed many times. The genes are TRBV27 and TRBJ2-1; D not certain. From germline, CDR1 is MNHEY and CDR2 SMNVEV (reference sequence). The CDR3 has 12 residues. Trimming took off 3 bases at V and 7 bases at J, with 7 bases between the two ends. CDR3 DNA sequence: TGTGCCAGCAGTTTCGTTGGGAATGAGCAGTTCTTC. It is translated as CASSFVGNEQFF.

This clonotype is classed as medium-sized. The rearrangement uses TRBV4-1 and TRBJ1-6; tentative D call: TRBD1 (6 bases). V was pared by 0 bases and J by 11 bases, with 14 bases between. The CDR3 covers 15 residues. Looked up from germline, CDR1 is MGHRA and CDR2 is YSYEKL. The CDR3 DNA reads as TGCGCCAGCAGCCAAGATCAGCCGGGACAAGCACCCCTCCACTTT. It encodes CASSQDQPGQAPLHF.

This chain joins TRBV6-2 or TRBV6-3 and TRBJ2-1; TRBD2 matches 10 bases. CDR1 and CDR2 from the germline V gene are MNHEY and SVGEGT. This CDR3 has 15 amino acids. V gave up 5 bases and J gave up 2 bases; unmatched junction bases: 3. The CDR3 DNA sequence: TGTGCCAGCAGTCGGCTAGCGGGGGCCTACAATGAGCAGTTCTTC. Translated, it gives CASSRLAGAYNEQFF.

In its sample, this clonotype ranks as large. The rearrangement joins TRBV6-5 to TRBJ1-2; 7 nucleotides align to TRBD1. Germline V gene sequence: CDR1 MNHEY, CDR2 SVGAGI. This CDR3 has 12 residues. V trimming: 5 bases; J trimming: 8 bases; junction bases outside the gene matches: 5. The CDR3 loop reads CASSPQGRGYTF. DNA of the CDR3: TGTGCCAGCAGTCCACAGGGGAGAGGCTACACCTTC.

The V gene is TRBV28, the J gene TRBJ2-3; 8 bases are a match to TRBD2. In germline, CDR1 is MDHEN, CDR2 SYDVKM. The CDR3 consists of 14 residues. J gave up 2 bases and V 10 bases, and 8 bases lay outside the gene matches. The CDR3 sequence is CATLRGGLTDTQYF. CDR3 nucleotide sequence: TGTGCCACCCTCCGGGGGGGGCTCACAGATACGCAGTATTTT. The full variable domain, with the rest looked up from reference TRBV28 and TRBJ2-3, is DVKVTQSSRYLVKRTGEKVFLECVQDMDHENMFWYRQDPGLGLRLIYFSYDVKMKEKGDIPEGYSVSREKKERFSLILESASTNQTSMYLCATLRGGLTDTQYFGPGTRLTVL.

This clonotype occurred a few times. CDR3 in amino acids: CASSYSQISGNTIYF. The CDR3 region has the DNA TGTGCCAGCAGTTACAGCCAGATCTCTGGAAACACCATATATTTT. The gene calls are TRBV6-5 and TRBJ1-3; D unresolved. Per germline, CDR1 MNHEY and CDR2 SVGAGI. The V gene lost 2 bases and the J gene lost 0 bases, with 8 bases spanning the gap. The CDR3 loop spans 15 amino acids.

By sample fraction, this clonotype is medium-sized (0.01 to 0.1%). The chain is built from TRBV7-2 and TRBJ1-5; 9 nucleotides line up with TRBD1. The CDR3 covers 15 residues. V lost 6 bases, J lost 6 bases, and 9 bases stayed unmatched. The germline V gene has CDR1 SGHTA and CDR2 FQGNSA. The CDR3 loop is CASSSPGQGVQPQHF. CDR3 coding DNA: TGTGCCAGCAGTTCACCGGGACAGGGAGTTCAGCCCCAGCATTTT.

Within the sample, this clonotype is medium-sized. The J gene is TRBJ1-4, the V gene TRBV7-9, with a possible D match to TRBD1 (6 bases). V was cut by 2 bases and J by 8 bases, with 15 bases left in between. Germline V gene sequence: CDR1 SEHNR, CDR2 FQNEAQ (reference sequence). The CDR3 spans 15 residues. The CDR3 is CASSLSGGAPEKLFF. The CDR3 DNA sequence: TGTGCCAGCAGCTTATCCGGGGGGGCCCCCGAAAAACTGTTTTTT.

By share of the sample, this clonotype is medium-sized. The J gene is TRBJ2-5, the V gene TRBV6-1, with 9 bases matching TRBD1. This CDR3 has 18 residues. Per the germline V gene, CDR1 is MNHNS and CDR2 is SASEGT. V lost 1 base, J lost 4 bases, and 13 bases stayed unmatched. DNA of the CDR3: TGTGCCAGCAGTGAAGAAAATTGGGGGACAGGGAGGACAGAGACCCAGTACTTC. It yields the protein CASSEENWGTGRTETQYF.